What follows describes a single TCR beta chain. This may arise from a read error, as a much more abundant clone is one base away. The CDR3 end shows no conserved phenylalanine or tryptophan, and so a read error is likely. Amplification of TCR alpha and beta CDR3 regions from RNA used iRepertoire nested multiplex PCR. TCRdb used MiXCR to reprocess the multiplex PCR reads, holding one entry per CDR3 protein. The sample yields about 380,000 distinct CDR3 sequences, approximately 42% seen once. The sample originates from a study of glioma-infiltrating T cells. The germline V gene has CDR1 DFQATT and CDR2 SNEGSKA (reference sequence). The CDR3 consists of 11 residues.

This TCR was recovered from a human donor with low-grade glioma or glioblastoma, undergoing nonglioma brain surgery, or in good health (not recorded which). Sequencing was carried out using glioma tissue, nonneoplastic brain tissue, or PBMCs (not recorded which). The chain employs TRBV20-1 and TRBJ1-1; D call uncertain. CDR3 bases: TGCAGCTGGACCTTGAACACTGAAGCTTTCATT. Protein product: CSWTLNTEAFI.